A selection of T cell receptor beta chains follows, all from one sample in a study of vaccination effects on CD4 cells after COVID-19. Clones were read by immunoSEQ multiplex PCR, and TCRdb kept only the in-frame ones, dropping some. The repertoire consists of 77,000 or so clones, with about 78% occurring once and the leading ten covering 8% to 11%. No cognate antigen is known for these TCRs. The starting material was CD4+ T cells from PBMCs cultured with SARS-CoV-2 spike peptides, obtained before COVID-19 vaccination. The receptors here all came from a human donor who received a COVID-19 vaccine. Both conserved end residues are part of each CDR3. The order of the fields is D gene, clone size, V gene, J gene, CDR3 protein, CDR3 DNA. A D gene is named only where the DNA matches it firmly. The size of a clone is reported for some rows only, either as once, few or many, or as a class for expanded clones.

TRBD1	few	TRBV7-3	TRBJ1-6	CASSLEGASNSPLHF	TGTGCCAGCAGCTTAGAGGGGGCTAGTAATTCACCCCTCCACTTT
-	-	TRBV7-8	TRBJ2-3	CASSPGARKQYF	TGTGCCAGCAGTCCGGGGGCTCGGAAGCAGTATTTT
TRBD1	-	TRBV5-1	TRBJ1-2	CASSSTTGTIYGYTF	TGCGCCAGCAGCTCCACGACAGGGACAATCTATGGCTACACCTTC
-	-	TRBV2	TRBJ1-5	CASNAAGWSNQPQHF	TGTGCCAGCAACGCGGCGGGTTGGAGCAATCAGCCCCAGCATTTT
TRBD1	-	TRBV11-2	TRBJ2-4	CASSYLVGTGEGKNIQYF	TGTGCCAGCAGCTACTTGGTGGGGACAGGGGAAGGCAAAAACATTCAGTACTTC
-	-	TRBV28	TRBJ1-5	CALAESNQPQHF	TGTGCCCTTGCTGAGAGCAATCAGCCCCAGCATTTT
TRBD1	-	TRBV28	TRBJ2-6	CASSVPGQSSGANVLTF	TGTGCCAGCAGTGTACCGGGACAGAGCTCTGGGGCCAACGTCCTGACTTTC
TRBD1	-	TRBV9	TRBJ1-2	CASTPPVEGGAIGYGYTF	TGTGCCAGCACCCCCCCCGTTGAAGGGGGCGCTATTGGCTATGGCTACACCTTC
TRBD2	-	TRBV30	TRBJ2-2	CAWSAEAGANTGELFF	TGTGCCTGGAGTGCAGAGGCGGGGGCGAACACCGGGGAGCTGTTTTTT
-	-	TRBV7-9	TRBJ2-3	CASSLRGSGRVGDTQYF	TGTGCCAGCAGCTTAAGAGGAAGCGGCAGGGTGGGAGATACGCAGTATTTT
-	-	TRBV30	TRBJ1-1	CAWSYRRGTEAFF	TGTGCCTGGAGCTACCGCAGGGGCACTGAAGCTTTCTTT
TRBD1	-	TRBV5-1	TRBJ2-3	CASSPRTGVLTDTQYF	TGCGCCAGCAGCCCCAGGACAGGGGTTTTGACAGATACGCAGTATTTT
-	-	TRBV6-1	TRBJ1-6	CASSDPRGPLAGSPLHF	TGTGCCAGCAGTGACCCAAGGGGCCCTCTGGCTGGGTCACCCCTCCACTTT
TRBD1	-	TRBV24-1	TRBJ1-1	CATRDRGLTEAFF	TGTGCCACAAGAGACAGGGGATTGACTGAAGCTTTCTTT
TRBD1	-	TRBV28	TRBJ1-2	CASITGTGGGYTF	TGTGCCAGCATTACCGGGACAGGGGGCGGCTACACCTTC
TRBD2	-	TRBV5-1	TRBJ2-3	CASSRLAGASTDTQYF	TGCGCCAGCAGCAGACTAGCGGGGGCGTCCACAGATACGCAGTATTTT
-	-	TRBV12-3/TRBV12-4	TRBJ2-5	CASSLVSKETQYF	TGTGCCAGCAGTTTAGTCTCTAAAGAGACCCAGTACTTC
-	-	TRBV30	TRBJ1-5	CAWSVPGGSQPQHF	TGTGCCTGGAGTGTACCTGGGGGATCCCAGCCCCAGCATTTT
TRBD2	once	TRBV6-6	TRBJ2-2	CASSGLLAANTGELFF	TGTGCCAGCAGCGGCCTACTAGCGGCGAACACCGGGGAGCTGTTTTTT
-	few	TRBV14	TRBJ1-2	CASSNQLGLDYGYTF	TGTGCCAGCAGCAACCAGTTGGGGCTTGACTATGGCTACACCTTC
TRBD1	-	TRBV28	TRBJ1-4	CASSPRGDRGNEKLFF	TGTGCCAGCAGTCCCCGAGGGGACAGGGGTAATGAAAAACTGTTTTTT
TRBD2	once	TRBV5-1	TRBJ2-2	CASSLGLAGSYTGELFF	TGCGCCAGCAGCTTGGGACTAGCGGGGAGCTACACCGGGGAGCTGTTTTTT
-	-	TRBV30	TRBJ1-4	CAWSRTATNEKLFF	TGTGCCTGGAGTAGGACAGCAACTAATGAAAAACTGTTTTTT
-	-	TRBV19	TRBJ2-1	CASSIIRAEGEQFF	TGTGCCAGTAGTATAATTCGCGCGGAAGGTGAGCAGTTCTTC
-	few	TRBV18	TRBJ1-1	CASSPKLRGLNTEAFF	TGTGCCAGCTCACCGAAGTTGCGGGGGTTGAACACTGAAGCTTTCTTT
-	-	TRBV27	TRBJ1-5	CASSFKWSNQPQHF	TGTGCCAGCAGTTTCAAGTGGAGCAATCAGCCCCAGCATTTT
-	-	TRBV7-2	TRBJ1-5	CASSLAIDQPQHF	TGTGCCAGCAGCTTAGCGATAGACCAGCCCCAGCATTTT
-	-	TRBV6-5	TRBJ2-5	CASSYSWERETQYF	TGTGCCAGCAGTTACTCATGGGAGCGGGAGACCCAGTACTTC
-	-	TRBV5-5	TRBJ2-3	CASTLRTRQRGSGTDTQYF	TGTGCCAGCACCCTACGTACTAGACAACGGGGCTCTGGCACAGATACGCAGTATTTT
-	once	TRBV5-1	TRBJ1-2	CASSPDEGDPRGYTF	TGCGCCAGCAGCCCGGACGAGGGGGATCCCAGGGGCTACACCTTC
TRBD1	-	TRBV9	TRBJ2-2	CASSARDRVPGELFF	TGTGCCAGCAGCGCCCGGGACAGGGTCCCCGGGGAGCTGTTTTTT
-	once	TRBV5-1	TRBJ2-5	CASSELRQETQYF	TGCGCCAGCAGCGAGCTCAGGCAAGAGACCCAGTACTTC
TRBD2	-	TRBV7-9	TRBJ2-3	CASSLGGLAGGLTDTQYF	TGTGCCAGCAGCTTAGGGGGACTAGCGGGGGGACTCACAGATACGCAGTATTTT
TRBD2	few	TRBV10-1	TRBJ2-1	CASSRAGGPRSYNEQFF	TGCGCCAGCAGCAGAGCGGGGGGGCCTAGGTCCTACAATGAGCAGTTCTTC
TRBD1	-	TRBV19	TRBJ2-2	CASTRDRGSGELFF	TGTGCCAGTACCCGGGACAGGGGATCCGGGGAGCTGTTTTTT
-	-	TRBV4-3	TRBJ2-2	CASSQSYTGELFF	TGCGCCAGCAGCCAAAGCTACACCGGGGAGCTGTTTTTT
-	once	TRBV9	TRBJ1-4	CASSRELATNEKLFF	TGTGCCAGCAGCAGGGAGCTAGCAACTAATGAAAAACTGTTTTTT
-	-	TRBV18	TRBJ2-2	CASSPPQGPNTGELFF	TGTGCCAGCTCACCACCTCAAGGGCCGAACACCGGGGAGCTGTTTTTT
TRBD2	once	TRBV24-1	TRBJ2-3	CATSGGPSGVTDTQYF	TGTGCCACCAGTGGGGGCCCTAGCGGGGTCACAGATACGCAGTATTTT
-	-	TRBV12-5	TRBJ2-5	CASGFTHDGRATQETQYF	TGTGCTAGTGGTTTCACTCACGATGGCAGGGCTACTCAAGAGACCCAGTACTTC
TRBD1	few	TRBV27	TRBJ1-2	CASSRTGGGYGYTF	TGTGCCAGCAGTAGGACAGGGGGGGGCTATGGCTACACCTTC
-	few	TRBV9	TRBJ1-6	CASRPGTSYNSPLHF	TGTGCCAGCAGGCCGGGGACCTCCTATAATTCACCCCTCCACTTT
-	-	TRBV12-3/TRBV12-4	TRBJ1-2	CASSPGAGGYTF	TGTGCCAGCAGTCCAGGGGCGGGTGGCTACACCTTC
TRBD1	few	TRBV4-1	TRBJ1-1	CASSLGQGMNTEAFF	TGCGCCAGCAGCTTGGGACAGGGGATGAACACTGAAGCTTTCTTT
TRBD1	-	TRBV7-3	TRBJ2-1	CASSAGTGVFDEQFF	TGTGCCAGCAGCGCGGGGACAGGGGTTTTCGATGAGCAGTTCTTC
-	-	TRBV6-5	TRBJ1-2	CASSYGRRSNGYTF	TGTGCCAGCAGTTACGGCCGTCGGTCGAATGGCTACACCTTC
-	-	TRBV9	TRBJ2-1	CASSVAGRWDHNEQFF	TGTGCCAGCAGCGTAGCTGGAAGGTGGGATCACAATGAGCAGTTCTTC
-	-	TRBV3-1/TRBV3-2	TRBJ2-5	CASSPPWGARETQYF	TGTGCCAGCAGCCCCCCTTGGGGGGCCCGAGAGACCCAGTACTTC
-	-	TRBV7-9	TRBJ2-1	CASSLGTDSGNEQFF	TGTGCCAGCAGCCTCGGGACGGATTCAGGCAATGAGCAGTTCTTC
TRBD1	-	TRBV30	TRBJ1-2	CAWGRTGENGYTF	TGTGCCTGGGGACGGACAGGGGAAAATGGCTACACCTTC
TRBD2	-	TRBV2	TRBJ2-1	CAGRSGGAYNEQFF	TGTGCCGGACGCAGCGGGGGGGCTTACAATGAGCAGTTCTTC
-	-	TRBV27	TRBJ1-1	CASSPPWGYGNTEAFF	TGTGCCAGCAGTCCCCCCTGGGGGTACGGGAACACTGAAGCTTTCTTT
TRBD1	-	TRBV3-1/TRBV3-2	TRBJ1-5	CASSQDRGQPQHF	TGTGCCAGCAGCCAGGACAGGGGCCAGCCCCAGCATTTT
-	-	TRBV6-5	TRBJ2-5	CASRGGPGEETQYF	TGTGCCAGCAGGGGGGGCCCCGGTGAAGAGACCCAGTACTTC
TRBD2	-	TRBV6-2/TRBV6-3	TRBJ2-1	CASRYGGLAGEQFF	TGTGCCAGCAGATACGGGGGACTAGCGGGGGAGCAGTTCTTC
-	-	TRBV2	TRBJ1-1	CASRVGTENTEAFF	TGTGCCAGCAGAGTTGGGACGGAGAACACTGAAGCTTTCTTT
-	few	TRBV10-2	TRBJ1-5	CASSESEVNQPQHF	TGCGCCAGCAGTGAGTCGGAGGTTAATCAGCCCCAGCATTTT
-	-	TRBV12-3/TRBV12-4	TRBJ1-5	CASSPDIQPQHF	TGTGCCAGCAGTCCGGACATCCAGCCCCAGCATTTT
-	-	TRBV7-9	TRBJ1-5	CASSLYVGASNQPQHF	TGTGCCAGCAGCTTATACGTTGGGGCTAGCAATCAGCCCCAGCATTTT
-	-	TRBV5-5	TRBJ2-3	CASSIYQSTDTQYF	TGTGCCAGCAGCATATACCAATCCACAGATACGCAGTATTTT